Here is one TCR beta chain with its context. Its antigen remains unknown. The protocol was immunoSEQ multiplex PCR, while the TCRdb copy is restricted to in-frame clones and leaves out a portion. The sample has approximately 1.5 million clones; 95% to 99% are singletons. This sample was included in a study of shared clonotypes between healthy human individuals. Whole-study context: A couple of women and three men aged 18 to 49 made up the donors.

Donors included only healthy HIV-negative adults lacking recent acute infections or vaccinations. Study-level results: The sole specimen, blood, was sampled, and tissue repertoires likely differ.

Germline V CDR1 and CDR2: SGHNT, YYREEE (reference sequence). After removal of 2 bases from V and 4 bases from J, the junction contained 7 bases not matched to a gene. The CDR3 runs 16 residues. Source material: naive CD4+ T cells sorted from blood. Subset defined: CD45RA+ positively selected. The gene calls are TRBV5-4 and TRBJ2-3; the match to TRBD1 covers 10 bases. This sequence was found in a young man in good health. CDR3 sequence reads: CASSLGGDRGADTQYF. The CDR3 region has the DNA TGTGCCAGCAGCTTAGGTGGGGACAGGGGAGCAGATACGCAGTATTTT.